The next 10 T cell receptor beta chains were all read from a single sample in a study of molecular identifiers for immune sequencing clone quantification. TCRdb analysed the PCR reads with MiXCR anew, one entry per CDR3 protein. The table includes 300,000 to 400,000 distinct CDR3 sequences, about 23% detected once. The sequenced material came from naive CD8+ T cells from blood, with Jurkat cell RNA spiked in. Described subset: FACS-sorted CD8+CD4-CCR7+CD45RA+ naive T cells. The origin of the receptors is a human donor in good health. Some libraries in this study had Jurkat cell RNA spiked in.

V is TRBV6-1 and J is TRBJ1-1, with 9 bases that match TRBD1. Looked up from germline, CDR1 is MNHNS and CDR2 is SASEGT. The CDR3 contains 16 residues. Unmatched junction bases numbered 6, after V lost 4 bases and J lost 0 bases. The CDR3 nucleotides are TGTGCCAGCAGTGCCGGGACAGGGACCATGAACACTGAAGCTTTCTTT. Encoded protein: CASSAGTGTMNTEAFF.

This clonotype was counted ten times or more. The chain uses TRBV7-9 and TRBJ2-5; D might be TRBD1 (6 bases). The CDR3 sequence is 15 residues long. Germline values: CDR1 SEHNR, CDR2 FQNEAQ (reference sequence). Trimming took 0 bases from V and 5 from J, leaving 13 bases between them. CDR3 nucleotide sequence: TGTGCCAGCAGCTTAGCGCAGGGGAAGGATGAGACCCAGTACTTC. Translated, it gives CASSLAQGKDETQYF.

Many counts were recorded for this clonotype. This chain connects TRBV7-9 to TRBJ1-1; D ambiguous. CDR1 SEHNR and CDR2 FQNEAQ come from the germline V gene (reference sequence). The CDR3 extends over 13 amino acids. The ends were cut back, 3 bases at V and 0 bases at J, with 5 bases in the middle. In DNA form, the CDR3 reads TGTGCCAGCAGCTTGCCGATGAACACTGAAGCTTTCTTT. It specifies CASSLPMNTEAFF.

This clonotype has a handful of counts. This sequence joins TRBV4-2 and TRBJ2-7, with TRBD2 identical over 9 bases. Germline V CDR1 and CDR2: LGHNA, YNFKEQ. This CDR3 has 18 residues. Unmatched junction bases numbered 10, after V lost 0 bases and J lost 1 base. DNA for the CDR3: TGTGCCAGCAGCCAAGATCGTAGCGGGAGTGATGTTTCCTACGAGCAGTACTTC. Protein product: CASSQDRSGSDVSYEQYF.

This clonotype appeared a single time. The chain joins TRBV27 to TRBJ2-3; the D call may be TRBD1 or TRBD2 (5 bases each). The V and J ends lost 2 bases and 4 bases respectively, with 10 bases between them. This CDR3 has 14 residues. CDR1 and CDR2 from the germline V gene are MNHEY and SMNVEV (reference sequence). Written as DNA, the CDR3 is TGTGCCAGCAGTTTAATGGGGGATGCAGATACGCAGTATTTT. It yields the protein CASSLMGDADTQYF.

The V and J genes are TRBV14 and TRBJ2-3, with D unclear. The V gene lost 0 bases and the J gene lost 0 bases, with 7 bases spanning the gap. CDR1 and CDR2 from the germline V gene are SGHDN and FVKESK. CDR3 length: 15 residues. The CDR3, as DNA: TGTGCCAGCAGCCAAGATTTTGTGAGCACAGATACGCAGTATTTT. Translated, it gives CASSQDFVSTDTQYF.

This clonotype has just a few counts. The chain joins TRBV7-9 to TRBJ2-6; possibly TRBD1 for D (5 bases). Trimming took off 5 bases at V and 0 bases at J, with 14 bases between the two ends. The V gene's germline CDR1 is SEHNR and CDR2 FQNEAQ (reference sequence). This CDR3 region has 17 residues. CDR3 in DNA: TGTGCCAGCAGCCCCGTAAGGGGCAACTCTGGGGCCAACGTCCTGACTTTC. This codes for CASSPVRGNSGANVLTF.

There are many counts of this clonotype. V is TRBV6-1 and J is TRBJ1-2; D remains unclear. The V end lost 8 bases, the J end lost 5 bases, and 9 bases lay between the germline ends. The CDR3 extends over 11 amino acids. Germline CDR1 is MNHNS and CDR2 is SASEGT. This CDR3 reads CASLRRYGYTF. CDR3 bases: TGTGCCAGCCTGAGGAGGTATGGCTACACCTTC.

CDR3 amino acids: CASSSDRVGVTQYF. The CDR3 DNA reads as TGTGCCAGCAGCTCTGACAGGGTAGGGGTGACGCAGTATTTT. The chain recombines TRBV5-4 with TRBJ2-3; 7 nucleotides align to TRBD1. The CDR3 extends over 14 amino acids. With V trimmed by 3 bases and J by 9 bases, 10 bases remained unmatched. Germline CDR1 SGHNT, CDR2 YYREEE (reference sequence). Full variable domain (rest looked up from reference TRBV5-4 and TRBJ2-3): ETGVTQSPTHLIKTRGQQVTLRCSSQSGHNTVSWYQQALGQGPQFIFQYYREEENGRGNFPPRFSGLQFPNYSSELNVNALELDDSALYLCASSSDRVGVTQYFGPGTRLTVL.

Details on this clonotype: This sequence may be a read error, since a much larger clone differs from it by one base. This chain joins TRBV18 and TRBJ2-3; D not certain. Germline V lookup: CDR1 KGHSH, CDR2 LQKENI. V was clipped by 0 bases and J by 0 bases, with 7 bases between them. The CDR3 spans 15 residues. The DNA for the CDR3 is TGTGCCAGCTCACCACCGGCGGCTAGCACAGATACGCAGTATTTT. Its protein is CASSPPAASTDTQYF.